This TCR beta chain was captured by sequencing in a study of cytomegalovirus exposure and HLA in healthy donors. Primers: 60 Vbeta forward and 13 Jbeta reverse. Repertoires were generated with immunoSEQ multiplex PCR, while TCRdb's copy carries only in-frame clones and drops some. The sample contains 80,000 to 95,000 clones, more than 65% of which appear only once. Study outcomes and limitations: Later on, analysis showed that most CMV-associated TCR beta chains appeared to be HLA-restricted. In a later analysis, TCR beta V- and J-gene trimming was associated with a missense DCLRE1C variant.

This CDR3 spans 13 amino acids. Germline-derived CDR1 and CDR2 are LNHDA and SQIVND (reference sequence). Trimming stripped 6 bases from V and 5 bases from J, with 10 bases between. Turning to this clone: Antigen specificity is unknown.

The chain links TRBV19 to TRBJ2-2, with D possibly matching TRBD2 (6 bases). The sequencing input was PBMCs. The receptor was isolated from a woman in her late teens or twenties in good health and CMV-seropositive. CDR3 sequence reads: CASSQGRTGELFF. The CDR3, as DNA: TGTGCCAGTAGCCAAGGGAGGACCGGGGAGCTGTTTTTT.